A selection of T cell receptor beta chains follows, all from one sample in a study of vaccination and CD4 T cells after COVID-19. TCRdb called the PCR reads again in MiXCR, with one record for every CDR3 protein. The table has 3,300 or so distinct CDR3 sequences, roughly 70% seen once. These receptors have no known antigen. The specimen sequenced was CD4+ T cells from blood, cultured in vitro. Receptors were obtained from a human donor who had recovered from COVID-19. Both conserved end residues are part of each CDR3. A D gene is named only where the DNA matches it firmly. Clone size is shown for a subset of rows, as once, few, many or a class of expanded clone.

J gene | D gene | V gene | clone size | CDR3 DNA | CDR3 protein
TRBJ2-2 | TRBD1 | TRBV6-1 | - | TGTGCCAGCAGTCCCAGGGGGCCCAACACCGGGGAGCTGTTTTTT | CASSPRGPNTGELFF
TRBJ1-2 | TRBD1 | TRBV20-1 | - | TGCAGTGCTCCTCTTGACAGGGAGTATGGCTACACCTTC | CSAPLDREYGYTF
TRBJ1-5 | TRBD1 | TRBV6-1 | few | TGTGCCAGCAGGGACAGGGGGCAGTATCAGCCCCAGCATTTT | CASRDRGQYQPQHF
TRBJ2-4 | - | TRBV30 | - | TGTGCCTGGAACCCGAGGTTCGCCAAAAACATTCAGTACTTC | CAWNPRFAKNIQYF
TRBJ1-6 | - | TRBV6-5 | - | TGTGCCAGCAGTTACTCGGGCGCCAGGGCTAATTCACCCCTCCACTTT | CASSYSGARANSPLHF
TRBJ2-5 | TRBD1 | TRBV5-4 | large | TGTGCCAGCAGCCCCAGTGTTGGGACAGGGGGTAGAGAGACCCAGTACTTC | CASSPSVGTGGRETQYF
TRBJ2-3 | TRBD2 | TRBV7-2 | - | TGTGCCAGCAGCAAAGCGGGGGGGGCAGATACGCAGTATTTT | CASSKAGGADTQYF
TRBJ1-5 | - | TRBV6-1 | few | TGTGCCAGCAGACCCACGGGAAAGCAGCCCCAGCATTTT | CASRPTGKQPQHF
TRBJ2-5 | - | TRBV19 | - | TGTGCCAGTAGTCGGGGAGTAGGAGAGACCCAGTACTTC | CASSRGVGETQYF
TRBJ2-5 | TRBD2 | TRBV6-1 | few | TGTGCCAGCAGTGAGGGCGTTGGAGTAGCGGGGGGGTTGAAGACCCAGTACTTC | CASSEGVGVAGGLKTQYF
TRBJ2-3 | - | TRBV6-5 | once | TGTGCCAGCAGTTACTCGGTTTCAGCAGCAGATACGCAGTATTTT | CASSYSVSAADTQYF
TRBJ1-2 | TRBD1 | TRBV12-3/TRBV12-4 | large | TGTGCCAGCAGTCCTAGACAGGGAACGATCTATGGCTACACCTTC | CASSPRQGTIYGYTF
TRBJ1-1 | - | TRBV6-1 | - | TGTGCCAGCAGTGTGGGGGGAAGCGGGAACACTGAAGCTTTCTTT | CASSVGGSGNTEAFF
TRBJ2-3 | TRBD1 | TRBV10-3 | - | TGTGCCATCAGTGTCATACGGCTGGACAGGGTCACAGATACGCAGTGTTTT | CAISVIRLDRVTDTQCF
TRBJ2-4 | TRBD2 | TRBV10-2 | - | TGCGCCAGCAGTGTTTCTCGGGGGGGGGAAAACATTCAGTACTTC | CASSVSRGGENIQYF
TRBJ1-6 | TRBD1 | TRBV6-4 | - | TGTGCCAGCAGGGGGACAGGCGGTTCACCCCTCCACTTT | CASRGTGGSPLHF
TRBJ1-1 | - | TRBV5-4 | - | TGTGCCAGCAGCTCGCAGGTACCCAACACTGAAGCTTTCTTT | CASSSQVPNTEAFF
TRBJ2-3 | - | TRBV7-8 | - | TGTGCCAGCAGCTTAGGACAAGCTAGGAATACGCAGTATTTT | CASSLGQARNTQYF
TRBJ1-5 | - | TRBV6-1 | once | TGTGCCAGCAGTGAGGGCGTAGGGTGGCAGCCCCAGCATTTT | CASSEGVGWQPQHF
TRBJ2-1 | TRBD2 | TRBV19 | - | TGTGCCAGTATGGTGGTAGCGGGATACAATGAGCAGTTCTTC | CASMVVAGYNEQFF
TRBJ2-7 | - | TRBV11-2 | - | TGTGCCAGCAGCCTCATCCGGGACGTGTACTTC | CASSLIRDVYF
TRBJ1-2 | TRBD1 | TRBV15 | few | TGTGCCACCAGCAGGCCAGGGGGGGGAGAAGGCTACACCTTC | CATSRPGGGEGYTF
TRBJ1-2 | TRBD1 | TRBV10-2 | medium-sized | TGCGCCAGCACCCACCGACAGGGGAAATTGGATGGCTACACCTTC | CASTHRQGKLDGYTF
TRBJ2-5 | TRBD2 | TRBV12-3/TRBV12-4 | - | TGTGCCAGCAGCGGACTAGCGGGGGGCCGGGAGACCCAGTACTTC | CASSGLAGGRETQYF
TRBJ2-3 | - | TRBV20-1 | large | TGCAGTGCTAGAAGGACGGGTTTTAGCACAGATACGCAGTATTTT | CSARRTGFSTDTQYF
TRBJ1-2 | - | TRBV20-1 | - | TGCAGTGCTCAACCCCCAGGGAGCTATGGCTACACCTTC | CSAQPPGSYGYTF
TRBJ2-2 | - | TRBV19 | - | TGTGCCAGTAGTATTGAGGGGGCGAACACCGGGGAGCTGTTTTTT | CASSIEGANTGELFF
TRBJ1-5 | - | TRBV2 | - | TGTGCCAGCAGCCGGGAGCTTAATCAGCCCCAGCATTTT | CASSRELNQPQHF
TRBJ1-2 | - | TRBV20-1 | - | TGCAGTGCTAGAGACCCGCCCGTTGTCGGGGGCGAAGGCTATGGCTACACCTTC | CSARDPPVVGGEGYGYTF
TRBJ2-3 | - | TRBV25-1 | - | TGTGCCAGTACGTCTGGCCTGCTGACAGATACGCAGTATTTT | CASTSGLLTDTQYF
TRBJ2-2 | TRBD1 | TRBV7-2 | - | TGTGCCAGCAGCTTAGGAGGACAGGCGATCACCGGGGAGCTGTTTTTT | CASSLGGQAITGELFF
TRBJ1-6 | - | TRBV6-1 | once | TGTGCCAGCCTTGCCCCTGGGGTCAGGAATTCACCCCTCCACTTT | CASLAPGVRNSPLHF
TRBJ1-1 | - | TRBV6-1 | - | TGTGCCAGCAGGATGACAGGCAGGTCGGGACCGAACACTGAAGCTTTCTTT | CASRMTGRSGPNTEAFF
TRBJ1-2 | TRBD1 | TRBV7-9 | - | TGTGCCAGCAGTCGTGTCTGGGCAGGGGGCAGTTATGGCTACACCTTC | CASSRVWAGGSYGYTF
TRBJ1-2 | - | TRBV7-9 | once | TGTGCCAGCACCCAACAGGGAGCGTATGGCTACACCTTC | CASTQQGAYGYTF
TRBJ2-3 | - | TRBV7-2 | - | TGTGCCAGCAGCCCATTCCCGAGGGGCAGACAATCAGATACGCAGTATTTT | CASSPFPRGRQSDTQYF
TRBJ1-1 | - | TRBV20-1 | few | TGCAGTGCTACGCAGGGCATGAACACTGAAGCTTTCTTT | CSATQGMNTEAFF
TRBJ2-1 | TRBD2 | TRBV12-3/TRBV12-4 | - | TGTGCCAGCAGTTCTAGCGGGGGCCTGGTCTACAATGAGCAGTTCTTC | CASSSSGGLVYNEQFF
TRBJ2-1 | - | TRBV7-3 | - | TGTGCCAGCAGCTTAATATCCGGGGGTGAGCAGTTCTTC | CASSLISGGEQFF
TRBJ2-1 | TRBD2 | TRBV6-1 | - | TGTGCCAGCAGGACTATGGGACTAGCGCAGTTCTTC | CASRTMGLAQFF
TRBJ1-1 | - | TRBV18 | - | TGTGCCAGCTCACCCTTTGGCGGGAACACTGAAGCTTTCTTT | CASSPFGGNTEAFF
TRBJ1-1 | - | TRBV11-2 | once | TGTGCCAGCAGCTTAGATTCACGGGGGCGAACTGAAGCTTTCTTT | CASSLDSRGRTEAFF
TRBJ1-1 | - | TRBV5-1 | - | TGCGCCAGCAGCTTGGGGGGGCAGCTCAACACTGAAGCTTTCTTT | CASSLGGQLNTEAFF
TRBJ2-7 | - | TRBV5-6 | - | TGTGCCAGCAGCTTTCGCCAGGGAGGCAGCGAGCAGTACTTC | CASSFRQGGSEQYF
TRBJ2-3 | TRBD2 | TRBV2 | - | TGTGCCAGCAGTGAGGGGTCCGGCAGCGGGGGCACAGATACGCAGTATTTT | CASSEGSGSGGTDTQYF
TRBJ1-6 | - | TRBV7-2 | - | TGTGCCAGCAGCCTGCAGGGCGGTAATTCACCCCTCCACTTT | CASSLQGGNSPLHF
TRBJ1-1 | - | TRBV14 | once | TGTGCCACCTCTCCAGGCTCGAACACTGAAGCTTTCTTT | CATSPGSNTEAFF
TRBJ1-3 | TRBD1 | TRBV20-1 | - | TGCAGTGCTAGCCGGGACAGGGGCAACACCATATATTTT | CSASRDRGNTIYF
TRBJ1-5 | - | TRBV20-1 | once | TGCAGTGCGCCGAGCTCGTGGGTCGACCGTTTGGGCAATCAGCCCCAGCATTTT | CSAPSSWVDRLGNQPQHF
TRBJ1-3 | - | TRBV7-8 | - | TGTGCCAGCAGCTTAGAGGCACTGCGCTCTGGAAACACCATATATTTT | CASSLEALRSGNTIYF
TRBJ2-7 | - | TRBV6-1 | large | TGTGCCAGCAGAGGACGCGGCGGGGCCCTCGAGCAGTACTTC | CASRGRGGALEQYF
TRBJ2-1 | TRBD1 | TRBV28 | - | TGTGCCAGCAGTTATAACAGGGGGCTCCACAATGAGCAGTTCTTC | CASSYNRGLHNEQFF
TRBJ1-1 | - | TRBV7-6 | few | TGTGCCAGCAGCATTGAACAGGTCCTTTTGGGTTTGGCTTTCTTT | CASSIEQVLLGLAFF